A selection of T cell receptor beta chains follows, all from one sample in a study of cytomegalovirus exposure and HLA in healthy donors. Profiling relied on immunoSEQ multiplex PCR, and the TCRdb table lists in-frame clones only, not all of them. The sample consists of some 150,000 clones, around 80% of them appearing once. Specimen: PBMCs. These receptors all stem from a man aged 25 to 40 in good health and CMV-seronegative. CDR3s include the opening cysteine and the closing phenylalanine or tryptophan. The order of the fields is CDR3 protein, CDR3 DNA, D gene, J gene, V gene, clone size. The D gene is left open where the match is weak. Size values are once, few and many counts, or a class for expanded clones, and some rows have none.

CASSSGQGRETQYF	TGTGCCAGCAGCTCGGGACAGGGCCGGGAGACCCAGTACTTC	TRBD1	TRBJ2-5	TRBV5-8	once
CASRLGLAHEQFF	TGTGCCAGCAGGTTGGGACTAGCTCATGAGCAGTTCTTC	TRBD2	TRBJ2-1	TRBV27	.
CASSFINTIYF	TGTGCCAGCAGTTTTATAAACACCATATATTTT	.	TRBJ1-3	TRBV28	.
CASSVEATVHYGYTF	TGTGCCAGCAGCGTAGAGGCGACAGTCCATTATGGCTACACCTTC	.	TRBJ1-2	TRBV9	.
CASSEDSCGYTF	TGTGCCAGCAGTGAAGATAGTTGCGGCTACACCTTC	.	TRBJ1-2	TRBV6-1	.
CAWILGGLADPYEQYF	TGTGCCTGGATCCTAGGGGGGCTAGCGGACCCATACGAGCAGTACTTC	.	TRBJ2-7	TRBV30	.
CASSIDRDRGVSGANVLTF	TGTGCCAGTAGTATAGATCGGGACAGGGGGGTATCCGGGGCCAACGTCCTGACTTTC	TRBD1	TRBJ2-6	TRBV19	.
CASSLGQGDEAFF	TGTGCCAGCAGCTTAGGGCAGGGGGATGAAGCTTTCTTT	TRBD1	TRBJ1-1	TRBV7-8	few
CASSPGGKDTEAFF	TGTGCCAGCTCTCCGGGAGGGAAGGACACTGAAGCTTTCTTT	.	TRBJ1-1	TRBV18	few
CASSLGTGNQPQHF	TGTGCCAGCAGCTTAGGGACAGGCAATCAGCCCCAGCATTTT	.	TRBJ1-5	TRBV7-2	.
CASTHLGGNPGEQYF	TGTGCCAGCACCCACTTGGGGGGAAACCCCGGCGAGCAGTACTTC	.	TRBJ2-7	TRBV28	few
CASSVRETQYF	TGTGCCAGCAGTGTACGGGAGACCCAGTACTTC	.	TRBJ2-5	TRBV2	.
CASSLQAALNEQFF	TGTGCCAGCAGCTTGCAAGCGGCCCTGAATGAGCAGTTCTTC	.	TRBJ2-1	TRBV11-2	.
CASSERGQGDQPQHF	TGTGCCAGCAGTGAACGGGGACAGGGGGATCAGCCCCAGCATTTT	TRBD1	TRBJ1-5	TRBV6-1	.
CASSVGSGTVYGYTF	TGTGCCAGCAGCGTTGGATCCGGGACAGTCTATGGCTACACCTTC	TRBD1	TRBJ1-2	TRBV9	.
CASSLEVAGVADTQYF	TGCGCCAGCAGCTTGGAGGTAGCGGGGGTTGCAGATACGCAGTATTTT	TRBD2	TRBJ2-3	TRBV5-1	few
CASQTYNEQFF	TGTGCCAGCCAAACTTACAATGAGCAGTTCTTC	.	TRBJ2-1	TRBV7-8	once
CATPGRQSYTGELFF	TGTGCCACCCCCGGGAGGCAGTCGTACACCGGGGAGCTGTTTTTT	TRBD2	TRBJ2-2	TRBV10-3	.